One and the same sample provided the 14 T cell receptor beta chains below, sequenced in a study of cytomegalovirus exposure and HLA in healthy donors. The PCR employed 60 Vbeta primers together with 13 Jbeta primers. Generated by immunoSEQ multiplex PCR, the TCRdb table keeps only in-frame clones and is missing some. The listing records 74,000 or so clones. Sequencing was done on a sample of PBMCs. Every receptor here comes from a woman in her sixties or seventies in good health and CMV-seronegative.

The chain joins TRBV19 to TRBJ2-7; 11 bases map to TRBD2. Germline CDR1 LNHDA, CDR2 SQIVND (reference sequence). After removal of 3 bases from V and 5 bases from J, the junction contained 9 bases not matched to a gene. There are 16 residues in the CDR3. The CDR3, as DNA: TGTGCCAGTAGTATGACTAGCGGGATTCCGAGAGACGAGCAGTACTTC. It encodes CASSMTSGIPRDEQYF.

This rearrangement joins TRBV5-1 to TRBJ1-2, with D possibly TRBD1 on 5 matching bases. From germline, CDR1 is SGHRS and CDR2 YFSETQ. Trimming took off 7 bases at V and 4 bases at J, with 17 bases between the two ends. The CDR3 is 14 amino acids. The CDR3 sequence: CASVMAGGTYGYTF. The CDR3 bases are TGCGCCAGCGTTATGGCCGGAGGGACCTATGGCTACACCTTC.

The J gene is TRBJ2-5, the V gene TRBV28; no definite D call. The germline CDR1 and CDR2 sequences are MDHEN and SYDVKM. The V end lost 6 bases, the J end lost 3 bases, and 11 bases lay between the germline ends. This CDR3 has 13 residues. CDR3: CASSPRREETQYF. The CDR3 DNA follows: TGTGCCAGCAGCCCCCGCCGGGAAGAGACCCAGTACTTC.

DNA of the CDR3: TGTGCCAGCAGTTACTCAAGGAGACTAGCGGACAATGAGCAGTTCTTC. It codes for CASSYSRRLADNEQFF. V gene TRBV6-6 combines with J gene TRBJ2-1; 9 bases agree with TRBD2. Germline values: CDR1 MNHNY, CDR2 SVGAGI (reference sequence). The CDR3 sequence is 16 residues long. The trim removed 0 bases at V and 5 bases at J, leaving 5 bases unmatched.

This rearrangement joins TRBV15 to TRBJ2-1; 11 bases line up with TRBD2. Trimming removed 0 bases from V and 6 bases from J; junction bases left unmatched: 7. The CDR3 length is 17 residues. Germline values: CDR1 LNHNV, CDR2 YYDKDF (reference sequence). CDR3 residues: CATSRERGTSGVNEQFF. In DNA, the CDR3 is TGTGCCACCAGCAGAGAGCGAGGGACTAGCGGAGTCAATGAGCAGTTCTTC.

The V call is TRBV19, the J call TRBJ1-5; 8 nucleotides align to TRBD1. Germline V gives CDR1 LNHDA, CDR2 SQIVND (reference sequence). The trim removed 9 bases at V and 1 base at J, leaving 8 bases unmatched. The CDR3 loop spans 15 amino acids. CDR3 sequence reads: CASSWTGNSNQPQHF. The DNA of the CDR3 is TGTGCCAGCAGTTGGACAGGGAACAGCAATCAGCCCCAGCATTTT.

The V call is TRBV29-1, the J call TRBJ2-3, with a weak D call TRBD2 (6 bases). CDR1 and CDR2 from the germline V gene are SQVTM and ANQGSEA. V gave up 3 bases and J gave up 1 base, with 14 bases separating them. The CDR3 consists of 15 residues. CDR3 amino acids: CSVEGREVGTDTQYF. The CDR3 DNA reads TGCAGCGTTGAGGGCAGGGAGGTGGGCACAGATACGCAGTATTTT.

CDR3 protein: CATSTILQGVENIQYF. The CDR3 DNA follows: TGTGCCACCAGCACCATACTACAGGGGGTGGAAAACATTCAGTACTTC. The chain uses TRBV15 and TRBJ2-4, with 8 bases lining up with TRBD1. With 4 bases clipped from V and 5 bases from J, the junction kept 10 bases outside the gene matches. Germline V gives CDR1 LNHNV, CDR2 YYDKDF (reference sequence). The CDR3 runs to 16 residues. Full variable domain (remainder filled in from reference TRBV15 and TRBJ2-4): DAMVIQNPRYQVTQFGKPVTLSCSQTLNHNVMYWYQQKSSQAPKLLFHYYDKDFNNEADTPDNFQSRRPNTSFCFLDIRSPGLGDTAMYLCATSTILQGVENIQYFGAGTRLSVL.

This rearrangement joins TRBV7-9 to TRBJ1-6; TRBD1 matches at 7 bases. Germline-derived CDR1 and CDR2 are SEHNR and FQNEAQ (reference sequence). The junction had 8 bases not matched to a gene; V was cut back by 5 bases and J by 10 bases. CDR3 length equals 14 residues. DNA for the CDR3: TGTGCCAGCAGCATCGTACAGGGGAGATCACCCCTCCACTTT. Its translation is CASSIVQGRSPLHF.

In regard to this clone: At one end the junction does not follow the germline gene, possibly because of a read error. The chain carries TRBV13 and TRBJ2-3; 12 bases are a match to TRBD2. CDR1 is PRHDT and CDR2 is FYEKMQ in the germline V gene (reference sequence). The CDR3 has 15 amino acids. The CDR3 loop is CASSHLAGGTDAQYF. The CDR3 DNA is TGTGCCAGCAGCCATCTAGCGGGAGGGACAGATGCGCAGTATTTT.

For the CDR3, the DNA is TGTGCCAGTAGTATAGTATCTTTTAGAGAGTCCTACAATGAGCAGTTCTTC. Translating gives CASSIVSFRESYNEQFF. The chain combines TRBV19 with TRBJ2-1; D is uncertain. The germline CDR1 and CDR2 sequences are LNHDA and SQIVND (reference sequence). The CDR3 has 17 residues. V was shortened by 1 base and J by 1 base, with 14 bases between the two germline ends.

The chain couples TRBV19 to TRBJ2-1; 12 bases align to TRBD2. CDR3 length: 17 residues. Germline assignment: CDR1 LNHDA and CDR2 SQIVND (reference sequence). V dropped 5 bases and J dropped 5; count of bases not matched to a gene: 10. For the CDR3, the DNA is TGTGCCAGTAGTCTCCAACTTCTAGCGGGAGGGCACAATGAGCAGTTCTTC. This gives the protein CASSLQLLAGGHNEQFF.

This chain connects TRBV6-4 to TRBJ2-1; 12 nucleotides agree with TRBD2. The CDR3 runs 16 residues. Per germline, CDR1 MRHNA and CDR2 SNTAGT. Unmatched junction bases numbered 3, after V lost 0 bases and J lost 6 bases. CDR3 DNA sequence: TGTGCCAGCAGTGACTCTGCTAGCGGGAGGGCCAATGAGCAGTTCTTC. It specifies CASSDSASGRANEQFF.

CDR3 sequence reads: CASSHLRRQANQPQHF. The CDR3 region has the DNA TGCGCCAGCAGTCATCTTCGACGACAGGCCAATCAGCCCCAGCATTTT. This rearrangement joins TRBV23-1 to TRBJ1-5, with D possibly matching TRBD1 (6 bases). TRBV23-1 is noted as an ORF with a role that remains uncertain. V lost 3 bases, J lost 3 bases, and 15 bases lay in between. There are 16 residues in the CDR3.